Listed below are T cell receptor beta chains from one sample, sequenced in a study of T cells in Graves' hyperthyroidism and ophthalmopathy. A single record per CDR3 protein comes from TCRdb applying MiXCR to the multiplex PCR reads. The sample has approximately 590,000 distinct CDR3 sequences, approximately 14% seen once. The sample taken for sequencing was blood. Receptor source: a woman aged 25 to 39 with Graves' hyperthyroidism. The CDR3 runs from the conserved cysteine through the conserved F or W. A D gene is named only where the DNA matches it firmly. Clone size is stated in some rows and not others, as once, few, many or a class when expanded.

clone_size: many; j_call: TRBJ1-2; d_call: NA; v_call: TRBV11-2; cdr3_aa: CASSLEGKESYTF; cdr3_nt: TGTGCCAGCAGCTTAGAGGGGAAGGAGAGCTACACCTTC
clone_size: many; j_call: TRBJ1-2; d_call: TRBD1; v_call: TRBV3-1; cdr3_aa: CASSQDDRGTGYTF; cdr3_nt: TGTGCCAGCAGCCAAGACGACAGGGGAACTGGCTACACCTTC
clone_size: few; j_call: TRBJ2-7; d_call: TRBD2; v_call: TRBV28; cdr3_aa: CAGGGAPLYEQYF; cdr3_nt: TGTGCCGGCGGGGGGGCCCCCCTCTACGAGCAGTACTTC
clone_size: many; j_call: TRBJ2-1; d_call: TRBD2; v_call: TRBV29-1; cdr3_aa: CSVEGLRRSSYNEQFF; cdr3_nt: TGCAGCGTGGAGGGACTACGTAGGAGCTCCTACAATGAGCAGTTCTTC
clone_size: many; j_call: TRBJ1-4; d_call: NA; v_call: TRBV3-1; cdr3_aa: CASSQDTNNEKLFF; cdr3_nt: TGTGCCAGCAGCCAAGATACCAATAATGAAAAACTGTTTTTT
clone_size: few; j_call: TRBJ1-2; d_call: NA; v_call: TRBV5-6; cdr3_aa: CASSLGQTLANYGYTF; cdr3_nt: TGTGCCAGCAGCCTCGGACAGACTTTAGCTAACTATGGCTACACCTTC
clone_size: many; j_call: TRBJ1-1; d_call: NA; v_call: TRBV30; cdr3_aa: CAWSERGNEAFF; cdr3_nt: TGTGCCTGGAGTGAACGGGGGAATGAAGCTTTCTTT
clone_size: many; j_call: TRBJ1-1; d_call: NA; v_call: TRBV27; cdr3_aa: CASSQGLEAFF; cdr3_nt: TGTGCCAGCAGTCAGGGACTTGAAGCTTTCTTT
clone_size: many; j_call: TRBJ1-1; d_call: NA; v_call: TRBV7-2; cdr3_aa: CASSWDIGRTEAFF; cdr3_nt: TGTGCCAGCAGCTGGGACATTGGGCGGACTGAAGCTTTCTTT
clone_size: once; j_call: TRBJ1-1; d_call: NA; v_call: TRBV7-9; cdr3_aa: CASSSGWENAEAFF; cdr3_nt: TGTGCCAGCAGCTCGGGGTGGGAGAATGCTGAAGCTTTCTTT
clone_size: many; j_call: TRBJ1-1; d_call: NA; v_call: TRBV20-1; cdr3_aa: CSAFSMNTEAFF; cdr3_nt: TGCAGTGCTTTCTCGATGAACACTGAAGCTTTCTTT
clone_size: many; j_call: TRBJ1-2; d_call: NA; v_call: TRBV20-1; cdr3_aa: CSALLPGPPRAYGYTF; cdr3_nt: TGCAGTGCTCTCCTCCCGGGACCGCCTAGAGCCTATGGCTACACCTTC
clone_size: few; j_call: TRBJ2-1; d_call: NA; v_call: TRBV20-1; cdr3_aa: CSATGTPRGNEQFF; cdr3_nt: TGCAGTGCTACCGGGACCCCTCGGGGCAATGAGCAGTTCTTC
clone_size: many; j_call: TRBJ2-7; d_call: NA; v_call: TRBV27; cdr3_aa: CASSRRGSEQYF; cdr3_nt: TGTGCCAGCAGTCGGAGGGGGAGCGAGCAGTACTTC
clone_size: many; j_call: TRBJ2-7; d_call: TRBD2; v_call: TRBV3-1; cdr3_aa: CASSLRGASGSAWYEQYF; cdr3_nt: TGTGCCAGCAGCCTCCGGGGGGCTAGCGGGAGTGCATGGTACGAGCAGTACTTC
clone_size: NA; j_call: TRBJ2-1; d_call: TRBD1; v_call: TRBV20-1; cdr3_aa: CSVTRWDRALNNEQFF; cdr3_nt: TGCAGTGTGACAAGGTGGGACAGGGCCCTAAACAATGAGCAGTTCTTC
clone_size: NA; j_call: TRBJ1-5; d_call: NA; v_call: TRBV9; cdr3_aa: CASSVGGYSNQPQHF; cdr3_nt: TGTGCCAGCAGCGTAGGGGGGTATAGCAATCAGCCCCAGCATTTT
clone_size: many; j_call: TRBJ2-1; d_call: TRBD1; v_call: TRBV11-3; cdr3_aa: CASSTTWDRGPERSGSNEQFF; cdr3_nt: TGTGCCAGCAGCACTACTTGGGACAGGGGGCCCGAGAGAAGCGGGAGTAATGAGCAGTTCTTC
clone_size: NA; j_call: TRBJ1-2; d_call: NA; v_call: TRBV19; cdr3_aa: CASSMAGLNYGYTF; cdr3_nt: TGTGCCAGTAGTATGGCAGGGTTAAACTATGGCTACACCTTC
clone_size: many; j_call: TRBJ1-5; d_call: NA; v_call: TRBV6-6; cdr3_aa: CASSYRGGQPQHF; cdr3_nt: TGTGCCAGCAGTTACCGGGGTGGCCAGCCCCAGCATTTT
clone_size: many; j_call: TRBJ1-1; d_call: TRBD1; v_call: TRBV7-2; cdr3_aa: CASSKTGGTEAFF; cdr3_nt: TGTGCCAGCAGCAAAACAGGGGGAACTGAAGCTTTCTTT
clone_size: many; j_call: TRBJ1-2; d_call: NA; v_call: TRBV29-1; cdr3_aa: CSVEKKGSLGYGYTF; cdr3_nt: TGCAGCGTTGAGAAAAAAGGGAGTCTAGGCTATGGCTACACCTTC